This T cell receptor beta chain was profiled in a study of shared clonotypes between healthy human individuals (dated by TCRdb to 2018 to 2020). In the study overall: Two women and a few men aged 18 to 49 years were included in the cohort. Different laboratories and diverse techniques were used to prepare libraries and sequence TCR repertoires, to increase sequencing depth and limit assay-specific biases. To estimate repertoire size and how much clonotype sharing occurs between individuals, the study deeply sequenced the blood TCR repertoires of roughly 5 healthy adults. Each donor's leukapheresis produced roughly between roughly 0.85 and 10 billion PBMCs. For each donor, CD4 naive and CD4 memory were each run on three plates, CD8 naive on two plates, and CD8 memory on one plate.

On this clone: What this receptor recognizes is not known. No clone much larger than this one lies a single base away; base qualities are absent.

Using the deep immunoSEQ assay, TCR CDR3 regions were amplified from genomic DNA by multiplex PCR. Genomic DNA extracted from each cell subset was distributed evenly over all wells of several immunoSEQ 96-well plates, and each plate served as one replicate. For sorted subsets, each replicate PCR was loaded with 200 ng genomic DNA, equivalent to about 33,000 T cell genomes. Purified libraries were quantified with a Qubit 3.0 fluorometer, sized on a Bioanalyzer 2100, and re-quantified with the KAPA Library Quantification kit. Every immunoSEQ 96-well plate was sequenced on a dedicated single-read 150-cycle Illumina NextSeq 550 flow cell. The authors' analysis ran thus. Because only junctional sequences without quality scores were contained in the immunoSEQ output, filtering matching that applied to full-length reads could not be performed. To assign V/J genes and CDR3, sequences were annotated using PyIR, a Python wrapper for IgBLAST v1.9, with IMGT germline references. Any read was removed if the V/J assignment was weak (E-value above 1e-6), the CDR3 was missing, or the read contained stop codons, out-of-frame junctions, or ambiguous translated residues. V3J clonotypes were defined as sequences sharing an identical inferred V gene, J gene, and CDR3 amino acid sequence. Percentage overlap between repertoires was calculated by dividing the number of shared unique clonotypes by the size of the smaller repertoire. Three approaches were used to assess repertoire richness: RTK rarefaction, the Chao1 estimator, and Recon v2.1 estimates of unobserved clonotypes. For all TCRbeta clonotypes obtained by the gDNA method from several donors, generation probabilities were computed with OLGA. What TCRdb holds here is the immuneACCESS table cut down to in-frame rearrangements. Part of the clones is not present; checked against another copy, under half of the missing clones reflect an unresolved V gene, and the others are unexplained. That table supplies the V and J calls and clone size; D and trimming were determined from the DNA. Recorded for this sample are around 700,000 clones; around 90% of them occurred a single time. Nearly 25% of the sample lies in the top ten.

The research as a whole found: Pairwise subsampling led to the expectation that sequencing depth would affect the degree of clonotype sharing among donors. Compared with non-shared clonotypes, the clonotypes found in all four sorted-subset donors had higher generation probabilities. When a few donors were compared, the shared fraction of clonotypes was roughly 4.8% for naive CD4, about 4% for naive CD8, roughly 2.5% for memory CD4, and around 0.4% for memory CD8. Naive subsets generally had larger estimated clonotype richness than memory subsets. Incomplete sequencing was indicated by rarefaction of sorted-subset datasets, despite the large sequencing depth. Because the study included only a small number of donors, the genetic and exposure-history diversity represented was limited. Sampling was restricted to blood, and TCR repertoires in tissue are likely to differ from TCR repertoires in blood.

CD8 naive samples consisted of CD45RO-negative cells that were positively selected for CCR7, yielding a CD45RA+CCR7+ population without TemRA cells. Donors were healthy HIV-negative adults with no recently reported acute infections or vaccinations. All donors were Caucasian adults living in Nashville, Tennessee, USA. Blood was collected by leukapheresis, and PBMCs were isolated by Ficoll-Histopaque density gradient centrifugation and then cryopreserved in liquid nitrogen vapor phase. Analytical flow cytometry was used to check the purity and quantity of each magnetically sorted T cell population. Genomic DNA was isolated from each sorted fraction and quantified by UV absorbance on a Nanodrop 2000c. From the cysteine through the phenylalanine, the CDR3 covers 12 amino acids. The entry retains the CDR3 DNA only, 36 bases that are in frame from base 1. CDR1 and CDR2 are drawn from the germline V gene: MGHDK, SYGVNS. V and J are trimmed by 7 bases and 8 bases, and the gene matches miss 7 bases of the junction.

The chain uses TRBV25-1 and TRBJ1-2; a stretch of 7 junction bases matches TRBD1. Source material: naive CD8+ T cells sorted from blood. In the paper's terms, the cell subset or site label means: CD45RA+CCR7+. This sequence was found in a young man in good health. This receptor has the CDR3 CASNTGVVGYTF. The nucleotides read TGTGCCAGCAACACAGGGGTAGTCGGCTACACCTTC.